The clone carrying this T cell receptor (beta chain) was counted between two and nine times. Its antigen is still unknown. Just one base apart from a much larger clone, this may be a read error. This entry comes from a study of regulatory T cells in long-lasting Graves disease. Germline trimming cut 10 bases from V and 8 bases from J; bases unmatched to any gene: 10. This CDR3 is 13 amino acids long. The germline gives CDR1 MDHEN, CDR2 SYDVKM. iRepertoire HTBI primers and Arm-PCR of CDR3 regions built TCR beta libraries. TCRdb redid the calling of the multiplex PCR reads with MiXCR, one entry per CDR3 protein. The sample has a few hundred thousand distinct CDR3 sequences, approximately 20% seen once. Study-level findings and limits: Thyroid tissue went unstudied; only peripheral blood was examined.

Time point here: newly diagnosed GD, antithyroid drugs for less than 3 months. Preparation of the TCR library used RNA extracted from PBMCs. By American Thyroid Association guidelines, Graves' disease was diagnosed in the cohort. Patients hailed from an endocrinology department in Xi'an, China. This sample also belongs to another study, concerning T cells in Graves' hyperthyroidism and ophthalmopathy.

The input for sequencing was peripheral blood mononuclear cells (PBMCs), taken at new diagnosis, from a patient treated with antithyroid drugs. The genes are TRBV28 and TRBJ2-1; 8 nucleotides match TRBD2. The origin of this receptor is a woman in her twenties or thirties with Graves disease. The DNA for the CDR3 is TGTGCCAACTCATTAGCGGGGAAGGATGAGCAGTTCTTC. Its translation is CANSLAGKDEQFF.